This note documents a single T cell receptor beta chain sequence. Its antigen is undetermined. V lost 6 bases and J lost 5, with 16 bases in between. Germline V lookup: CDR1 MNHEY, CDR2 SMNVEV (reference sequence). The CDR3 is 14 amino acids. The data were produced by immunoSEQ multiplex PCR, yet TCRdb's version contains in-frame clones alone and is incomplete. This sample yields over 45,000 clones, of which 80% to 85% are seen a single time; 0.55% to 0.65% belongs to the top ten. This entry is derived from a study of OX40 agonist ivuxolimab in advanced cancers. Findings of the study overall: Nonresponders, in some cases, also had low normalized T-cell clonal expansion.

The genes are TRBV27 and TRBJ1-1; perhaps TRBD1 as D (6 bases). The specimen comprised CD4+ or CD8+ T cells sorted from blood, sampled in a trial of the OX40 agonist ivuxolimab. This clonotype originated in an adult with an advanced solid tumor such as melanoma, head and neck, liver or kidney cancer. The CDR3 DNA reads as TGTGCCAGCAGCTTAGAAACAGGGTTGACTGAAGCTTTCTTT. Translation gives CASSLETGLTEAFF.